A single sample is the source of the 25 T cell receptor beta chains below, sequenced in a study of molecular identifiers for immune sequencing clone quantification. Each CDR3 protein is one row after TCRdb ran MiXCR on the PCR reads. The repertoire holds 88,000 or so distinct CDR3 sequences, approximately 22% seen once, with approximately 1.1% in the top ten. Sequenced input: naive CD8+ T cells from blood, with Jurkat cell RNA spiked in. Sample subset: FACS-sorted CD8+CD4-CCR7+CD45RA+ naive T cells. The receptors originated from a human donor in good health. Some libraries in this study had Jurkat cell RNA spiked in.

This clonotype was recorded at least ten times. V and J are TRBV2 and TRBJ2-6; D unresolved. There are 14 residues in the CDR3. V lost 7 bases to trimming and J lost 8 bases, with 15 bases between them. Germline values: CDR1 SNHLY, CDR2 FYNNEI. The CDR3 reads CASTPFSGSNVLTF. CDR3 DNA sequence: TGTGCCAGCACCCCATTTTCTGGTTCCAACGTCCTGACTTTC.

CDR3 nucleotide sequence: TGCGCCAGCAGCCAAGATTTGACCCTTAGTACTAACTATGGCTACACCTTC. Protein sequence: CASSQDLTLSTNYGYTF. The genes are TRBV4-3 and TRBJ1-2, with unresolved D. The CDR3 is made up of 17 amino acids. V lost 0 bases, J lost 0 bases, and 14 bases lay in between. Germline assignment: CDR1 LGHNA and CDR2 YSLEER.

This clonotype occurred many times. This chain connects TRBV6-5 to TRBJ2-7; tentatively, D is TRBD1 (5 bases). V was clipped by 0 bases and J by 1 base, with 16 bases between them. Germline V gene lookup returns CDR1 MNHEY and CDR2 SVGAGI. This CDR3 has 17 amino acids. The CDR3 DNA reads TGTGCCAGCAGTTACTCGATACTATCGGCAGGGTCCTACGAGCAGTACTTC. Its protein is CASSYSILSAGSYEQYF.

In this sample, this clonotype turned up many times. The rearrangement links TRBV4-3 to TRBJ2-2, with 8 positions matching TRBD2. CDR3 size: 18 residues. Trimming took 3 bases from V and 6 from J; bases not matched to a gene: 15. Germline V gene sequence: CDR1 LGHNA, CDR2 YSLEER. CDR3 sequence reads: CASSHKLAVGGRAGELFF. In DNA, the CDR3 is TGCGCCAGCAGCCATAAACTAGCGGTCGGAGGAAGGGCCGGGGAGCTGTTTTTT.

This clonotype was detected ten times or more. This rearrangement joins TRBV3-1 to TRBJ2-3; unclear D gene. V was pared by 3 bases and J by 0 bases, with 22 bases between. From germline, CDR1 is LGHDT and CDR2 YNNKEL (reference sequence). The length of the CDR3 is 19 residues. The CDR3 loop is CASSHPQEWRTASTDTQYF. The CDR3 DNA is TGTGCCAGCAGCCATCCCCAGGAGTGGCGTACTGCTAGCACAGATACGCAGTATTTT.

This clonotype was picked up a small number of times. A read error is possible here, since a much larger clone lies one base away. The CDR3 region has the DNA TGTGCCAGCAGTTATTGGCAGGGGACCACTGAAGCTTCCTTT. It is translated as CASSYWQGTTEASF. The chain combines TRBV6-5 with TRBJ1-1; the D gene is possibly TRBD1 (6 bases). This CDR3 contains 14 residues. Looked up from germline, CDR1 is MNHEY and CDR2 is SVGAGI.

This clonotype was observed a handful of times. The chain links TRBV7-2 to TRBJ2-4; the D is unclear. The CDR3 is made up of 13 amino acids. Trimming left V 5 bases short and J 6 bases short, with 11 bases between. From germline, CDR1 is SGHTA and CDR2 FQGNSA. CDR3 region: CASSPPATNIQYF. DNA of the CDR3: TGTGCCAGCAGCCCCCCGGCTACAAACATTCAGTACTTC.

This clonotype was seen more than once but under ten times. The V gene is TRBV5-6, the J gene TRBJ1-5; no clear D. The CDR3 is 14 amino acids. Germline CDR1 SGHDT, CDR2 YYEEEE. The V gene lost 0 bases and the J gene lost 2 bases, with 6 bases spanning the gap. CDR3 in DNA: TGTGCCAGCAGCTTGGTGCGAGGCAATCAGCCCCAGCATTTT. It translates to CASSLVRGNQPQHF. The variable domain in full, completed from reference TRBV5-6 and TRBJ1-5, reads DAGVTQSPTHLIKTRGQQVTLRCSPKSGHDTVSWYQQALGQGPQFIFQYYEEEERQRGNFPDRFSGHQFPNYSSELNVNALLLGDSALYLCASSLVRGNQPQHFGDGTRLSIL.

Comment on this clonotype: This may be a read error: a much more frequent sequence differs by one nucleotide. The CDR3 carries no conserved terminal phenylalanine or tryptophan, so it likely arises from a read error. V and J are TRBV5-3 and TRBJ1-1; the D is unclear. TRBV5-3 is noted as an ORF with a role that remains uncertain. CDR3 length: 12 amino acids. V was pared by 8 bases and J by 4 bases, with 12 bases between. The CDR3 loop is CASSAGFTEAFL. CDR3 DNA sequence: TGTGCCAGCAGCGCCGGATTCACTGAAGCTTTCCTT.

In this sample, this clonotype turned up many times. This rearrangement joins TRBV4-1 to TRBJ2-7; D gene uncertain. Trimming took 1 base from V and 0 from J, leaving 10 bases between them. CDR1 and CDR2 from the germline V gene are MGHRA and YSYEKL. This CDR3 comprises 15 residues. This CDR3 is CASSQGAGLSYEQYF. The CDR3 DNA follows: TGCGCCAGCAGCCAAGGGGCCGGGCTCTCCTACGAGCAGTACTTC.

This chain links TRBV30 with TRBJ2-2; no definite D call. The germline V and J ends were trimmed by 2 bases and 6 bases, with 7 bases remaining between them. CDR3 length: 12 residues. The germline V gene has CDR1 GTSNPN and CDR2 SVGIG (reference sequence). CDR3 loop: CAWSWVAGELFF. The CDR3 nucleotides are TGTGCCTGGAGTTGGGTGGCCGGGGAGCTGTTTTTT.

In this sample, this clonotype turned up a few times. V and J are TRBV5-6 and TRBJ2-1, with TRBD1 matching over 10 bases. The length of the CDR3 is 13 residues. V lost 2 bases and J lost 14; bases outside the gene matches: 7. Germline V gives CDR1 SGHDT, CDR2 YYEEEE. Here the CDR3 reads CASSLGQGVKEFF. The CDR3, as DNA: TGTGCCAGCAGCTTAGGACAGGGGGTCAAGGAGTTCTTC.

This clonotype has just a few counts. The rearrangement links TRBV6-1 to TRBJ2-5; possible D gene TRBD1, 5 bases. The V and J ends lost 2 bases and 5 bases respectively, with 15 bases between them. There are 15 residues in the CDR3. Germline assignment: CDR1 MNHNS and CDR2 SASEGT. The CDR3 here is CASSESVRAVETQYF. In DNA, the CDR3 is TGTGCCAGCAGTGAATCAGTCAGGGCGGTGGAGACCCAGTACTTC.

This clonotype was seen ten or more times. The chain recombines TRBV6-2 or TRBV6-3 with TRBJ2-7; D gene unclear. CDR1 and CDR2 (germline): MNHEY, SVGEGT. The CDR3 loop spans 14 amino acids. The germline V and J ends were trimmed by 10 bases and 0 bases, with 16 bases remaining between them. For the CDR3, the DNA is TGTGCCACCGAACCCGCCGGAAGCTCCTACGAGCAGTACTTC. Protein sequence: CATEPAGSSYEQYF.

Ten or more counts support this clonotype. The rearrangement uses TRBV7-6 and TRBJ2-3; D not resolved. Germline lookup yields CDR1 SGHVS and CDR2 FNYEAQ. Trimming took off 5 bases at V and 2 bases at J, with 8 bases between the two ends. The CDR3 contains 13 residues. The CDR3 coding sequence is TGTGCCAGCAGCGATCGTAACACAGATACGCAGTATTTT. It codes for CASSDRNTDTQYF.

This clonotype was counted between two and nine times. This sequence joins TRBV19 and TRBJ2-1; 8 nucleotides line up with TRBD2. The CDR3 covers 17 residues. Trimming took 4 bases from V and 0 from J; bases not matched to a gene: 8. Looked up from germline, CDR1 is LNHDA and CDR2 is SQIVND (reference sequence). The CDR3 coding sequence is TGTGCCAGTAGTAGGGGGACTAGTAAGAGCTCCTACAATGAGCAGTTCTTC. Translated: CASSRGTSKSSYNEQFF.

The chain uses TRBV6-4 and TRBJ1-4; 7 positions match TRBD1. CDR3 size: 18 residues. The germline CDR1 and CDR2 sequences are MRHNA and SNTAGT. The V and J ends lost 0 bases and 2 bases, in that order; junction bases with no gene match: 9. In DNA, the CDR3 is TGTGCCAGCAGTGACTCTAGGTCGATGACAGGGACTAATGAAAAACTGTTTTTT. Translating gives CASSDSRSMTGTNEKLFF.

This clonotype was detected only a few times. The V gene is TRBV7-6, the J gene TRBJ1-3; D remains ambiguous. This CDR3 comprises 16 residues. V dropped 0 bases and J dropped 7 bases, with 16 bases sitting between them. Germline CDR1 is SGHVS and CDR2 is FNYEAQ. CDR3 residues: CASSLALGRGGNTIYF. CDR3 DNA: TGTGCCAGCAGCTTAGCGCTGGGCAGAGGAGGGAACACCATATATTTT. The variable domain in full, with the rest retrieved from reference TRBV7-6 and TRBJ1-3, is GAGVSQSPRYKVTKRGQDVALRCDPISGHVSLYWYRQALGQGPEFLTYFNYEAQQDKSGLPNDRFSAERPEGSISTLTIQRTEQRDSAMYRCASSLALGRGGNTIYFGEGSWLTVV.

This clonotype was seen a few times. V gene TRBV20-1 combines with J gene TRBJ2-1; 12 nucleotides align to TRBD2. With 2 bases clipped from V and 0 bases from J, the junction kept 5 bases outside the gene matches. The CDR3 has 17 residues. Germline values: CDR1 DFQATT, CDR2 SNEGSKA (reference sequence). CDR3 sequence (DNA): TGCAGTGCTAGATCGACTAGCGGGAGCCTCTCCTACAATGAGCAGTTCTTC. This encodes CSARSTSGSLSYNEQFF.

This clonotype was detected many times. The rearrangement uses TRBV19 and TRBJ2-3, with D possibly being TRBD2 (6 bases). The CDR3 runs to 13 residues. V gave up 4 bases and J gave up 1 base, with 6 bases separating them. Germline CDR1 and CDR2: LNHDA and SQIVND (reference sequence). The CDR3 DNA reads TGTGCCAGTAGTACGGGGGGCACAGATACGCAGTATTTT. Its protein product is CASSTGGTDTQYF.

This clonotype was seen many times. This chain links TRBV7-9 with TRBJ2-7; D ambiguous. Germline CDR1 reads SEHNR; CDR2 reads FQNEAQ (reference sequence). The CDR3 runs 11 residues. V was pared by 5 bases and J by 3 bases, with 5 bases between. The CDR3 loop reads CASSGLYEQYF. DNA of the CDR3: TGTGCCAGCAGCGGCCTCTACGAGCAGTACTTC.

Ten or more counts support this clonotype. The chain combines TRBV11-2 with TRBJ1-1, with D hard to call. Per the germline V gene, CDR1 is SGHAT and CDR2 is FQNNGV. V lost 3 bases to trimming and J lost 4 bases, with 9 bases between them. There are 13 residues in the CDR3. Here the CDR3 reads CASSLSPATEAFF. The CDR3 bases are TGTGCCAGCAGCTTGAGTCCTGCCACTGAAGCTTTCTTT.

In this sample, this clonotype turned up a few times. The V gene is TRBV4-1, the J gene TRBJ2-1; D may be TRBD1 (5 bases). The CDR3 has 16 amino acids. The V end lost 0 bases, the J end lost 2 bases, and 11 bases lay between the germline ends. Germline assignment: CDR1 MGHRA and CDR2 YSYEKL. In DNA, the CDR3 is TGCGCCAGCAGCCAAGATGCGCGGACAACCTACAATGAGCAGTTCTTC. It translates to CASSQDARTTYNEQFF.

This chain joins TRBV18 and TRBJ2-7; perhaps TRBD1 as D (6 bases). The ends were cut back, 3 bases at V and 4 bases at J, with 13 bases in the middle. The CDR3 contains 14 residues. Germline V gives CDR1 KGHSH, CDR2 LQKENI. This CDR3 is CASSPSSDSYEQYF. CDR3 coding DNA: TGTGCCAGCTCACCTTCCTCGGACAGTTACGAGCAGTACTTC.

Many counts were recorded for this clonotype. No DNA is shown, since the ends of the CDR3 on it are uncertain; the CDR3 is the one TCRdb lists. J is TRBJ2-3 and V is TRBV19; no DNA check was done on the table's D call, TRBD1. Germline V gene data show CDR1 as LNHDA and CDR2 as SQIVND (reference sequence). With termini counted, the CDR3 has 15 amino acids. CDR3 loop: CASSGQGAEADTQYF.